This TCR beta chain was observed in a study of monozygotic twins with inflammatory bowel disease. TCRdb derives one entry per CDR3 protein from the 5' RACE reads, leaving out DNA. The sample includes around 380,000 distinct CDR3 sequences. CDR3 size: 15 residues. CDR1 is SGHAT and CDR2 is FQNNGV in the germline V gene. This clonotype originated in a human donor with ulcerative colitis or Crohn's disease, or a healthy co-twin of an affected twin (not recorded which). V usage is TRBV11-2 and J usage is TRBJ2-3; no DNA is available, so the TRBD1 call from TCRdb remains unchecked. What was sequenced was blood. CDR3: CASSLGGSRTDTQYF.